A single sample gave rise to the 5 T cell receptor beta chains below, sequenced in a study of blood T cell repertoires in COVID-19. This table comes from immunoSEQ multiplex PCR, and its TCRdb copy is limited to in-frame clones, with some not included. Among 250,000 to 350,000 clones listed, roughly 90% were seen once. Sequencing was done on a sample of peripheral blood. Receptor source: a woman aged 45-65 years with active or convalescent COVID-19.

This chain uses TRBV19 with TRBJ2-2; D might be TRBD1 (5 bases). Germline V gives CDR1 LNHDA, CDR2 SQIVND (reference sequence). CDR3 size: 14 residues. V lost 11 bases, J lost 7 bases, and 20 bases lay in between. The CDR3 bases are TGTGCCCTGGGATTTTCAGGGCGAGGCGGGGAGCTGTTTTTT. This translates into CALGFSGRGGELFF.

The rearrangement joins TRBV10-3 to TRBJ2-7; TRBD1 might be the D (7 bases). The CDR3 spans 13 residues. Germline V CDR1 and CDR2: ENHRY, SYGVKD. Trimming cost V 6 bases and J 3 bases, with 12 bases left between them. The CDR3 protein is CAIRAGGGYEQYF. The CDR3 DNA follows: TGTGCCATCAGGGCAGGGGGAGGCTACGAGCAGTACTTC.

The gene calls are TRBV28 and TRBJ1-4; TRBD1 agrees at 8 bases. The germline gives CDR1 MDHEN, CDR2 SYDVKM. V was pared by 5 bases and J by 7 bases, with 12 bases of the junction left unmatched. The CDR3 extends over 16 amino acids. This chain's CDR3 is CASSTDRASRGEKLFF. CDR3 DNA: TGTGCCAGCAGTACGGACAGGGCCTCACGGGGTGAAAAACTGTTTTTT.

This chain links TRBV6-2 or TRBV6-3 with TRBJ1-1; 7 bases line up with TRBD1. Trimming at V came to 4 bases and at J to 2 bases, leaving 13 bases not matched to a gene. The CDR3 length is 17 residues. Germline loops: CDR1 MNHEY, CDR2 SVGEGT. The CDR3 nucleotides read TGTGCCAGCAGTTCGGGCCCCATGACAGGGCCCAACACTGAAGCTTTCTTT. Translation: CASSSGPMTGPNTEAFF.

This chain uses TRBV6-5 with TRBJ1-2, with 8 bases fitting TRBD1. The CDR3 sequence is 14 residues long. V dropped 8 bases and J dropped 8; count of bases not matched to a gene: 13. CDR1 is MNHEY and CDR2 is SVGAGI in the germline V gene. CDR3 nucleotide sequence: TGTGCCAGCGCTCTAGGGTCCAGGGGGCGAGGCTACACCTTC. This codes for CASALGSRGRGYTF.